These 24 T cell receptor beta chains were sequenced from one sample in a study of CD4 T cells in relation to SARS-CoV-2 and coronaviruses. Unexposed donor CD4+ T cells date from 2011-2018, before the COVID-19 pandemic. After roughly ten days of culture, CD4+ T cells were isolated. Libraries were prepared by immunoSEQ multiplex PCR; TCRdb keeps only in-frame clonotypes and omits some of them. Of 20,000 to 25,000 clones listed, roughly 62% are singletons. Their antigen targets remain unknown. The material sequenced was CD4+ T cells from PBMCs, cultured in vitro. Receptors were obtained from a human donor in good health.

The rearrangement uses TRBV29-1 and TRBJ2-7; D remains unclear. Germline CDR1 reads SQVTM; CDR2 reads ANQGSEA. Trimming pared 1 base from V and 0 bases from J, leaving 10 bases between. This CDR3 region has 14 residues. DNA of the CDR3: TGCAGCGTTGAAGGGAGAGACGGCTCCTACGAGCAGTACTTC. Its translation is CSVEGRDGSYEQYF.

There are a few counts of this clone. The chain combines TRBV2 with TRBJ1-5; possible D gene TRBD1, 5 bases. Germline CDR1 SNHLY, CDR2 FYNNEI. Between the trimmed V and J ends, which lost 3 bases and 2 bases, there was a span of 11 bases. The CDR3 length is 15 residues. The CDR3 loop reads CASSEGQLGNQPQHF. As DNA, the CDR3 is TGTGCCAGCAGTGAGGGGCAGTTGGGCAATCAGCCCCAGCATTTT. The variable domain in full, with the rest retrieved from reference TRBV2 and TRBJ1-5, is EPEVTQTPSHQVTQMGQEVILRCVPISNHLYFYWYRQILGQKVEFLVSFYNNEISEKSEIFDDQFSVERPDGSNFTLKIRSTKLEDSAMYFCASSEGQLGNQPQHFGDGTRLSIL.

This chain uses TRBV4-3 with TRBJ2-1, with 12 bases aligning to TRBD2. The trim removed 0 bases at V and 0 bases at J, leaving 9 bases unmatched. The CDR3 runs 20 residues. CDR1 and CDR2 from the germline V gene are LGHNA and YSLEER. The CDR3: CASSQEITSGGPASYNEQFF. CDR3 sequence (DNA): TGCGCCAGCAGCCAAGAGATTACTAGCGGGGGGCCGGCCTCCTACAATGAGCAGTTCTTC.

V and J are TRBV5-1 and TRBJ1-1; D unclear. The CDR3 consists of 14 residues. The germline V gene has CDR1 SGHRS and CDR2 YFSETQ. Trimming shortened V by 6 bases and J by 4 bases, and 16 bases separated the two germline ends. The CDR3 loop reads CASKLEGPGTEAFF. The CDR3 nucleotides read TGCGCCAGCAAATTGGAGGGTCCGGGCACTGAAGCTTTCTTT.

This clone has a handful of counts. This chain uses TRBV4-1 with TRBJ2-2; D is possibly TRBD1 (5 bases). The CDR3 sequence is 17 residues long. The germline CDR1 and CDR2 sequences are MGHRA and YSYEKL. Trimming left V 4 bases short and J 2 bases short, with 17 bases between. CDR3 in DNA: TGCGCCAGCAGCCCGAGGACACACAGGATTAACACCGGGGAGCTGTTTTTT. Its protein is CASSPRTHRINTGELFF.

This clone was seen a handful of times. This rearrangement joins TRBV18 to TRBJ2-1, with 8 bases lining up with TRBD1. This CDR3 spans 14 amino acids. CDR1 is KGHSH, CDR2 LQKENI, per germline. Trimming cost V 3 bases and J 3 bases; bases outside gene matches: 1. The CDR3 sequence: CASSPTGDYNEQFF. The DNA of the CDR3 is TGTGCCAGCTCACCGACAGGGGACTACAATGAGCAGTTCTTC.

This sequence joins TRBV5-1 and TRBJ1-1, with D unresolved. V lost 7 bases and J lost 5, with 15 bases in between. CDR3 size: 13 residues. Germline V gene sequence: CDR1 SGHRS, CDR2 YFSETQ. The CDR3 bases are TGCGCCAGCCACCTACGAGGAGGAACTGAAGCTTTCTTT. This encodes CASHLRGGTEAFF.

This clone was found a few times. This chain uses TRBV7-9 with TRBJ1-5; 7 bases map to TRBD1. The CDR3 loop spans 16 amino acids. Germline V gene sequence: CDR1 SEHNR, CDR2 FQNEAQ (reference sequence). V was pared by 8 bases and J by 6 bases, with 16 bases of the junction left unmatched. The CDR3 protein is CASPKGNTGVRQPQHF. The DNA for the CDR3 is TGTGCCAGCCCCAAAGGGAATACAGGGGTGCGTCAGCCCCAGCATTTT.

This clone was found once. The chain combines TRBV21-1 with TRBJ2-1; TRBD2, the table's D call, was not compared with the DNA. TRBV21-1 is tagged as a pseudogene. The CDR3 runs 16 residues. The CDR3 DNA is TGTGCCAGCAGCAGAAAGGGGGGGGAACCCGGGGGTCAGCAGTTCTTC. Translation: CASSRKGGEPGGQQFF.

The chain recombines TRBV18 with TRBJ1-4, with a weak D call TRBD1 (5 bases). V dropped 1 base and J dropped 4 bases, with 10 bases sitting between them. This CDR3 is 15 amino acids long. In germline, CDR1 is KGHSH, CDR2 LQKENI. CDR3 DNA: TGTGCCAGCTCACCACAAAGCGGGGGTAATGAAAAACTGTTTTTT. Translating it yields CASSPQSGGNEKLFF.

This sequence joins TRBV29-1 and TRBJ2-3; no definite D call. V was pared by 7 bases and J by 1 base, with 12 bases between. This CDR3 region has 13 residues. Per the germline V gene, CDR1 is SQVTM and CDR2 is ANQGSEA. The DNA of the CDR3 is TGCAGCGCTATACCGCCACGCACAGATACGCAGTATTTT. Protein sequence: CSAIPPRTDTQYF.

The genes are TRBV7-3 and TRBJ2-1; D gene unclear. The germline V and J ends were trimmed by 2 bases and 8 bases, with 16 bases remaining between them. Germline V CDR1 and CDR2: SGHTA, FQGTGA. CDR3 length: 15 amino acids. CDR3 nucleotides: TGTGCCAGCAGCTTAGAAGGTCGGAGTTGGGATGAGCAGTTCTTC. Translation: CASSLEGRSWDEQFF. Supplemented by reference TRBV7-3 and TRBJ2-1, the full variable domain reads GAGVSQTPSNKVTEKGKYVELRCDPISGHTALYWYRQSLGQGPEFLIYFQGTGAADDSGLPNDRFFAVRPEGSVSTLKIQRTERGDSAVYLCASSLEGRSWDEQFFGPGTRLTVL.

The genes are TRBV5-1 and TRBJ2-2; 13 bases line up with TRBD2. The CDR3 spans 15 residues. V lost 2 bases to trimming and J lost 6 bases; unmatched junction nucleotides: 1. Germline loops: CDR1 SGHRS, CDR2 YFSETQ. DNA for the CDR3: TGCGCCAGCAGCTTCGGACTAGCGGGGGCCGGGGAGCTGTTTTTT. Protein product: CASSFGLAGAGELFF.

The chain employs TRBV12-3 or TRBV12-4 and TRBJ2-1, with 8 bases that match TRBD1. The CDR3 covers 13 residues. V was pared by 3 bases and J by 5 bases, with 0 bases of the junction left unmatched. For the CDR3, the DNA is TGTGCCAGCAGTTTGGGACAGGACAATGAGCAGTTCTTC. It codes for CASSLGQDNEQFF.

The CDR3 nucleotides read TGTGCCAGCAGTGTTGGGAACAGGGCCTCCACCGGGGAGCTGTTTTTT. Translated, it gives CASSVGNRASTGELFF. The chain has TRBV6-1 and TRBJ2-2; possible D gene TRBD1, 6 bases. The CDR3 extends over 16 amino acids. Trimming removed 4 bases at V and 4 bases at J, with 16 bases between. Germline CDR1 MNHNS, CDR2 SASEGT.

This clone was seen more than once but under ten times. CDR3 nucleotides: TGTGCCAGCAGCCTGACGGGCGGGAGGGCCAATACGCAGTATTTT. Protein sequence: CASSLTGGRANTQYF. The chain uses TRBV14 and TRBJ2-3; 9 positions match TRBD2. V dropped 4 bases and J dropped 7; count of bases not matched to a gene: 9. CDR1 is SGHDN, CDR2 FVKESK, per germline. CDR3 size: 15 residues.

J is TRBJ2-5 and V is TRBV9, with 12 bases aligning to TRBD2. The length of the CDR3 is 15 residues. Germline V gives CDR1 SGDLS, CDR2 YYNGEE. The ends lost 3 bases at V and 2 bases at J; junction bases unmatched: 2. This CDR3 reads CASSAGLAGQETQYF. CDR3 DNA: TGTGCCAGCAGCGCCGGACTAGCGGGGCAAGAGACCCAGTACTTC.

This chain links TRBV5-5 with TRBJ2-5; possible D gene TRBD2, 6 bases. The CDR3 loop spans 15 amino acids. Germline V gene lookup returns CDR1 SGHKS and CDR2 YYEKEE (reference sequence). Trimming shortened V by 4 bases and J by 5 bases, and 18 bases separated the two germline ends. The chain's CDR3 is CASSPTPSSGETQYF. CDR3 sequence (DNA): TGTGCCAGCAGCCCAACGCCCTCCAGCGGGGAGACCCAGTACTTC.

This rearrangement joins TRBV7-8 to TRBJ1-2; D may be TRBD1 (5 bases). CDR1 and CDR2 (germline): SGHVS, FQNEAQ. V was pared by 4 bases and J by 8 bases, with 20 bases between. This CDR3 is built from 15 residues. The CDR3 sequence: CASSSTQTANVGYTF. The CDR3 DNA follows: TGTGCCAGCAGCTCCACACAGACAGCCAATGTGGGCTACACCTTC. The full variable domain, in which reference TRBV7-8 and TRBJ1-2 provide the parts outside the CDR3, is GAGVSQSPRYKVAKRGQDVALRCDPISGHVSLFWYQQALGQGPEFLTYFQNEAQLDKSGLPSDRFFAERPEGSVSTLKIQRTQQEDSAVYLCASSSTQTANVGYTFGSGTRLTVV.

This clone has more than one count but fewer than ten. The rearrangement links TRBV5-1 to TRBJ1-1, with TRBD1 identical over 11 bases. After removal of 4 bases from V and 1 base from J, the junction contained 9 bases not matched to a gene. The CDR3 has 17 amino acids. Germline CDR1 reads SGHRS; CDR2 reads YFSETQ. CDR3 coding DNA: TGCGCCAGCAGCCTCCGAGGACAGGGGGCTGGGAACACTGAAGCTTTCTTT. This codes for CASSLRGQGAGNTEAFF.

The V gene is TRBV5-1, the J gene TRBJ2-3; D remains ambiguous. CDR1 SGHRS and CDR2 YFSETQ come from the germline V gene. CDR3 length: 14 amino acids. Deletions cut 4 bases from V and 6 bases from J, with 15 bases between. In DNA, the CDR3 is TGCGCCAGCAGCCCGGGTACGGCCTCCGATACGCAGTATTTT. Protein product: CASSPGTASDTQYF.

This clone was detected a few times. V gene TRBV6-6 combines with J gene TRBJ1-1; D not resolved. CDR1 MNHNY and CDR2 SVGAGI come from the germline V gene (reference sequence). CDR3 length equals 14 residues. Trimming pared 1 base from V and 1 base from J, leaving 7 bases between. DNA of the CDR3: TGTGCCAGCAGTTACTTTAATTCGAACACTGAAGCTTTCTTT. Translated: CASSYFNSNTEAFF.

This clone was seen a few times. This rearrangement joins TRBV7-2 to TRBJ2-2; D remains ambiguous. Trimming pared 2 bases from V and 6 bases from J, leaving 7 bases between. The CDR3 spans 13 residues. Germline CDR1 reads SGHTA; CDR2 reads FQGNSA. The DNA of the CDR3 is TGTGCCAGCAGCTTAATGGCGTCCGGGGAGCTGTTTTTT. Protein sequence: CASSLMASGELFF.

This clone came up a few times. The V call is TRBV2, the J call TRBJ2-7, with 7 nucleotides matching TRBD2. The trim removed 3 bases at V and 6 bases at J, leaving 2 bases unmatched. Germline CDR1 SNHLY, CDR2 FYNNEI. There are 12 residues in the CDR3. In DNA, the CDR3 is TGTGCCAGCAGTGACGGACTAGGCGAGCAGTACTTC. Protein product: CASSDGLGEQYF. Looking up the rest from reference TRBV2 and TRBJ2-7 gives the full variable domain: EPEVTQTPSHQVTQMGQEVILRCVPISNHLYFYWYRQILGQKVEFLVSFYNNEISEKSEIFDDQFSVERPDGSNFTLKIRSTKLEDSAMYFCASSDGLGEQYFGPGTRLTVT.